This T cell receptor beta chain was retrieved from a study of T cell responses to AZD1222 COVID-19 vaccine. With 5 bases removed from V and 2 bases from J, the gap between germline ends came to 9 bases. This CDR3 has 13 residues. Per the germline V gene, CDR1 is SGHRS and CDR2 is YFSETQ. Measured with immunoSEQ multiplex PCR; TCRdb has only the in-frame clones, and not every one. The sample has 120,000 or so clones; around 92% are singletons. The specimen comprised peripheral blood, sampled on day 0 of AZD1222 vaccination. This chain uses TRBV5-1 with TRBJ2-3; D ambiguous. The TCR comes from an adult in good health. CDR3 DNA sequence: TGCGCCAGCAGTGTGGGAACCACAGATACGCAGTATTTT. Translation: CASSVGTTDTQYF.